The clone carrying this TCR beta chain was detected only a few times. Its antigen is unknown. The data derive from a study of T cell responses to AZD1222 COVID-19 vaccine. General observations from the study: Most donors were white British and more were female, and clonal diversity was possibly underestimated. With dominance at 160-218 and 743-854, vaccine-associated CD4 TCRs spanned spike.

Germline CDR1 is LGHNA and CDR2 is YSLEER. The ends lost 4 bases at V and 0 bases at J; junction bases unmatched: 9. This CDR3 spans 16 amino acids. Measured with immunoSEQ multiplex PCR; TCRdb has only the in-frame clones, and not every one. The sample contains around 80,000 clones, around 90% of which appear only once. This TCR came from an adult who received the AZD1222 COVID-19 vaccine. The input for sequencing was peripheral blood, taken 28 days after the second AZD1222 dose. The chain couples TRBV4-3 to TRBJ2-7; 7 bases align to TRBD1. The CDR3 is CASSRTQGENSYEQYF. In nucleotides, the CDR3 is TGCGCCAGCAGCCGGACGCAGGGGGAAAACTCCTACGAGCAGTACTTC.